A single sample is the source of the 3 T cell receptor beta chains below, sequenced in a study of T-cell memory formation after mild COVID-19 (dated by TCRdb to about 2021). Library creation used 5' RACE. Sequencing used an Illumina NovaSeq 6000. TCRdb reprocessed the public reads (quality trimming at Q25 with fastp, clone calling with MiXCR) and kept in-frame beta chains. Under each unique CDR3 protein, matching rows form one entry showing the most common genes and DNA. The sample yields a few hundred thousand distinct CDR3 sequences; roughly 15% were counted once. The top ten hold less than 30% of the sample. The specimen sequenced was PBMCs or a T cell subset sorted from them (not recorded which). The receptors come from a man aged 18 to 35 who had mild COVID-19 (a few samples of this study predate the infection). The sample titles of this study are shuffled in the database, so cell type and time point are left out; the donor was told from shared clones.

The chain joins TRBV10-1 to TRBJ2-3; no clear D gene. CDR1 is WNHNN, CDR2 SYGVQD, per germline (reference sequence). CDR3 length equals 14 residues. V dropped 0 bases and J dropped 2 bases, with 6 bases sitting between them. The CDR3 sequence: CASSESPPTDTQYF. The CDR3 bases are TGCGCCAGCAGTGAGTCGCCTCCCACAGATACGCAGTATTTT.

This clonotype was seen a few times. The rearrangement uses TRBV7-6 and TRBJ2-5; D possibly corresponds to TRBD1 (5 bases). The CDR3 is 14 amino acids. Trimming removed 7 bases from V and 2 bases from J, with 14 bases in between. The germline V gene has CDR1 SGHVS and CDR2 FNYEAQ. The CDR3 sequence: CASTKLGVQETQYF. CDR3 DNA: TGTGCCAGCACCAAATTAGGGGTTCAAGAGACCCAGTACTTC.

This clonotype was observed a handful of times. The rearrangement uses TRBV12-3 or TRBV12-4 and TRBJ2-3; 11 nucleotides line up with TRBD1. The CDR3 loop spans 16 amino acids. With V trimmed by 5 bases and J by 6 bases, 10 bases remained unmatched. The CDR3 DNA reads as TGTGCCAGCAGTCCACCCGGGACAGGGGGAACGGATACGCAGTATTTT. It codes for CASSPPGTGGTDTQYF.